The source of this TCR beta chain is a study of blood T cell repertoires in COVID-19. After removal of 4 bases from V and 6 bases from J, the junction contained 11 bases not matched to a gene. The V gene's germline CDR1 is SGHKS and CDR2 YYEKEE (reference sequence). The CDR3 spans 15 residues. Recruits, aged roughly 18 to 90 years, lived in 24 US areas. Researchers sorted participants into cohorts using their self-reported clinical history. Either two negative PCRs, clearance, or symptom resolution qualified Cohort 3 donors as recovered. Per the original methods: Amplifying reference gene primers gave estimates of nucleated cell counts. The protocol was immunoSEQ multiplex PCR, while the TCRdb copy is restricted to in-frame clones and leaves out a portion. The DNA gave D and trimming, while V, J and clone size come from that table. The data hold around 170,000 clones, with around 84% observed a single time.

This clone was observed many times. Distinct nucleotide sequences in the sample also encode this CDR3. The sequence was collected from a woman in her forties or fifties who had recovered from COVID-19. V is TRBV5-5 and J is TRBJ2-7; 9 bases line up with TRBD1. The sample comprised PBMCs or T cells enriched from blood (not recorded which). CDR3 in DNA: TGTGCCAGCAGCCGGGACAGGGATCGGGCGCGCGAGCAGTACTTC. Residues: CASSRDRDRAREQYF.